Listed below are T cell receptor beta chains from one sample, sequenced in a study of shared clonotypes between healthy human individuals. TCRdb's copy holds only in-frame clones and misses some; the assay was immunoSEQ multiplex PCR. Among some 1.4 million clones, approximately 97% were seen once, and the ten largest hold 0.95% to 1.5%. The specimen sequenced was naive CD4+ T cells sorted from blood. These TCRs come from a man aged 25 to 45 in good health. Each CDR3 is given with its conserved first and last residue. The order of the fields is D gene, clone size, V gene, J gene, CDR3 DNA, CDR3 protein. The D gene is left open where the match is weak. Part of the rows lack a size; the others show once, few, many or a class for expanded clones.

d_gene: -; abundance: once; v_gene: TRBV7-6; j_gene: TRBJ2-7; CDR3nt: TGTGCCAGCAGCTCCGCCCCCCGGGGGCCTCAACCCTACGAGCAGTACTTC; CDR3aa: CASSSAPRGPQPYEQYF
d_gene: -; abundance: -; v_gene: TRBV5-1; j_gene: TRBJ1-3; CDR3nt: TGCGCCAGCAGCTGGGGAGGGGGCTCTGGAAACACCATATATTTT; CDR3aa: CASSWGGGSGNTIYF
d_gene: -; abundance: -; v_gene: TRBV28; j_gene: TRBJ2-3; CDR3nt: TGTGCCAGCAGTTTATCGTTCACAGATACGCAGTATTTT; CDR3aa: CASSLSFTDTQYF
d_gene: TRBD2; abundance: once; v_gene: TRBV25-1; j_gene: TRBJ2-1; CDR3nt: TGTGCCAGTACCGGGACTAGCGGACACAATGAGCAGTTCTTC; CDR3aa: CASTGTSGHNEQFF
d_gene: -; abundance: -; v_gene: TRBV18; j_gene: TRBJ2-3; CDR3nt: TGTGCCAGCTCACCAGGGACGAACACAGATACGCAGTATTTT; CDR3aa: CASSPGTNTDTQYF
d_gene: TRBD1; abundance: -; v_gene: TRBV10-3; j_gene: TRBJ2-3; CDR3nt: TGTGCCATCGTGGACAGGGTAGGCACAGATACGCAGTATTTT; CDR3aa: CAIVDRVGTDTQYF
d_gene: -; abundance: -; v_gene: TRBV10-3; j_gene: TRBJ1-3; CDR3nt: TGTGCCATCAAACCGGACGGAACGGCTGGAAACACCATATATTTT; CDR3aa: CAIKPDGTAGNTIYF
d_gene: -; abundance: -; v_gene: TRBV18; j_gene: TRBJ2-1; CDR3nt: TGTGCCAGCTCACCACAGTCGGGCCTTGGAGGGGACAATGAGCAGTTCTTC; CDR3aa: CASSPQSGLGGDNEQFF
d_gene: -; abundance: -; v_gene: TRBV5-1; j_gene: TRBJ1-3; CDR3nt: TGCGCCAGCAGCTTGGAGGGCCCAGCGGTCTCTGGAAACACCATATATTTT; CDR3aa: CASSLEGPAVSGNTIYF
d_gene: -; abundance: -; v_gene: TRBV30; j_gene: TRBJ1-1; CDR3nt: TGTGCCTGGAGTGTACTGACTCCCCTGTCAGGGGCGGGCACTGAAGCTTTCTTT; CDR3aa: CAWSVLTPLSGAGTEAFF
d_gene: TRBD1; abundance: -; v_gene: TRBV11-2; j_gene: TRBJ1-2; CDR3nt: TGTGCCAGCAGCCGGGACAGGGGTCATGGCTACACCTTC; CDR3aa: CASSRDRGHGYTF
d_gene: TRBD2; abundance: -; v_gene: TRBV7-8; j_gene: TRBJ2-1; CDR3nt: TGTGCCAGCAGGGGGGTCGGCGGGAGGGGCTACAATGAGCAGTTCTTC; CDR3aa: CASRGVGGRGYNEQFF
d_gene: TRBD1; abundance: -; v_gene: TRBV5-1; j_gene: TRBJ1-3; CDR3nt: TGCGCCAGCAGCTCAACAGGGGCTTCTGGAAACACCATATATTTT; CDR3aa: CASSSTGASGNTIYF
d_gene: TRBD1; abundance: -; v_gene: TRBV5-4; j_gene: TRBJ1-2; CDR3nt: TGTGCCAGCAGTTATCCCGGGACAGCGAATGGCTACACCTTC; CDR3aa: CASSYPGTANGYTF
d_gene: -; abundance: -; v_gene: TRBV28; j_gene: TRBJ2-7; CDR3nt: TGTGCCAGCAGTCACGGGAGAGGGTCCTACGAGCAGTACTTC; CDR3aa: CASSHGRGSYEQYF
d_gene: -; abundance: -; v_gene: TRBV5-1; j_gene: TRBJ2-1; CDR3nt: TGCGCCAGCAGCCGGGACTTTAACAATGAGCAGTTCTTC; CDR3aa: CASSRDFNNEQFF
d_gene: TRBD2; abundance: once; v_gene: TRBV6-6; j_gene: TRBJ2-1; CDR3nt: TGTGCCAGCGGGAGGGCCTATGAGCAGTTCTTC; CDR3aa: CASGRAYEQFF
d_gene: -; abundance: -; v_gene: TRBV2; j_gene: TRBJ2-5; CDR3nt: TGTGCCAGCAGTATGGAGAGCCAAGAGACCCAGTACTTC; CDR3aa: CASSMESQETQYF
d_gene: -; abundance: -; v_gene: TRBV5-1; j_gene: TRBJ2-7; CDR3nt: TGCGCCAGCAGCTTGGGGACGGTATCCTACGAGCAGTACTTC; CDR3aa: CASSLGTVSYEQYF
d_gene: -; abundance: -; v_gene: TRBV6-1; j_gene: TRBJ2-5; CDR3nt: TGTGCCAGCCTGCGGGCCTTACAAGAGACCCAGTACTTC; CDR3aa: CASLRALQETQYF
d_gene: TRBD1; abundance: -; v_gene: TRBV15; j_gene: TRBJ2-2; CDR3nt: TGTGCCACCAGCAGGGGAAGGACAGGGTTCACCGGGGAGCTGTTTTTT; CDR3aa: CATSRGRTGFTGELFF
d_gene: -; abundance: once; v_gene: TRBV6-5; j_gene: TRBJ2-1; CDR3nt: TGTGCCAGCGGTCTGCAAGGACCCAACTACAATGAGCAGTTCTTC; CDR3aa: CASGLQGPNYNEQFF
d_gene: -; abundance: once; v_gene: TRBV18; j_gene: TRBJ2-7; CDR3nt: TGTGCCAGCTCACCAGGGCGACCGAGCTACGAGCAGTACTTC; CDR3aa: CASSPGRPSYEQYF
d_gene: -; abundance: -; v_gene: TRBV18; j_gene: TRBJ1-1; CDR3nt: TGTGCCAGCTCACCCTTGGGGGGGACTGAAGCTTTCTTT; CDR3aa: CASSPLGGTEAFF
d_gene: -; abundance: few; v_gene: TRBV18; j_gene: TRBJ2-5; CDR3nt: TGTGCCAGCTCACCATCAGGGAGCCGAGAGACCCAGTACTTC; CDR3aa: CASSPSGSRETQYF
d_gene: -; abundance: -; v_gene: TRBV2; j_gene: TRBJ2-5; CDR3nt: TGTGCCAGCAGCGGACAGATCCGAGGAGAGACCCAGTACTTC; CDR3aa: CASSGQIRGETQYF
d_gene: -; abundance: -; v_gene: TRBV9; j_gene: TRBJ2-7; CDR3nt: TGTGCCAGCAGCGTCCAGGGGGGTGTGCCGTCCCACGAGCAGTACTTC; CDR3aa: CASSVQGGVPSHEQYF
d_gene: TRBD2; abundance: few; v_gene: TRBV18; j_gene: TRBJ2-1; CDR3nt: TGTGCCAGCTCACTTCCCCGCCGTAGCGGGGATGAGCAGTTCTTC; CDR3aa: CASSLPRRSGDEQFF
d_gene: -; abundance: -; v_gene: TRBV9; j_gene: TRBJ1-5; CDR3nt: TGTGCCAGCAGCGTAGGCGTTCAACAGCCCCAGCATTTT; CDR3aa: CASSVGVQQPQHF
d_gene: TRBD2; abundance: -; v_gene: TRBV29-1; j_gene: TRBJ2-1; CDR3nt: TGCAGCGTTGAGAAGGGTGGTGGGACTAGCGGCTACAATGAGCAGTTCTTC; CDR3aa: CSVEKGGGTSGYNEQFF
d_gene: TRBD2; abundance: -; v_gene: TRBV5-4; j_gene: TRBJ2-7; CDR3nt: TGTGCCAGCAGCCAGTCACTAGCGGGAGGGCCGGGCGAGCAGTACTTC; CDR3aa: CASSQSLAGGPGEQYF
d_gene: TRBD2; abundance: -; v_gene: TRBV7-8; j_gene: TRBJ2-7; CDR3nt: TGTGCCAGCAGCTTAGAAGCGGGGTTCTACTACGAGCAGTACTTC; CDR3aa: CASSLEAGFYYEQYF
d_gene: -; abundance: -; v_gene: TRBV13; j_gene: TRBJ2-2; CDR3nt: TGTGCCAGCAGCTCGGACAGCATGACCGGGGAGCTGTTTTTT; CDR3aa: CASSSDSMTGELFF
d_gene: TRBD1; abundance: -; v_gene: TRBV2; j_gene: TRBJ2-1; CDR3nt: TGTGCCAACGACCGCCTGGACAGGGACTCCTACAATGAGCAGTTCTTC; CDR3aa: CANDRLDRDSYNEQFF
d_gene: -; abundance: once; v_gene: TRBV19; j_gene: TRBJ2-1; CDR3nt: TGTGCCAGTGGTATAACCGGGAGCAATGAGCAGTTCTTC; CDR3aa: CASGITGSNEQFF
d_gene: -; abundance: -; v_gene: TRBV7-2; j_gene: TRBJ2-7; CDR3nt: TGTGCCAGCAGTTTGGGGGGGCCCACTCTCAGGACGAATGAGCAGTACTTC; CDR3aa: CASSLGGPTLRTNEQYF
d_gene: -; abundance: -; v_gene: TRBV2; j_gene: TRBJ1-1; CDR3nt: TGTGCCAGCAACGTAGGAGTTTTGGCCACTGAAGCTTTCTTT; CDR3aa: CASNVGVLATEAFF
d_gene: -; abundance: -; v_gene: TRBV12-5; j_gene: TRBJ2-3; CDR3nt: TGTGCTAGTGGGATGGAGTATACAGATACGCAGTATTTT; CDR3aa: CASGMEYTDTQYF
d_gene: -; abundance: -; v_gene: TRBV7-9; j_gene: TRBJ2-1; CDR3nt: TGTGCCAGCAGCCCGAGACCGGGGCAGGGGAACAATGAGCAGTTCTTC; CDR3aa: CASSPRPGQGNNEQFF
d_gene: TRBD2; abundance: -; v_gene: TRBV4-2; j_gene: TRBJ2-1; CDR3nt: TGTGCCAGCAGCCAACCGGGACTAGCGGGAGGCGCCTACAATGAGCAGTTCTTC; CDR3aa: CASSQPGLAGGAYNEQFF
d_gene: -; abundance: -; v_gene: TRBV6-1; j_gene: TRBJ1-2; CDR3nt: TGTGCCAGCAGTCAAAAGGATGTCTACACCTTC; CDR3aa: CASSQKDVYTF
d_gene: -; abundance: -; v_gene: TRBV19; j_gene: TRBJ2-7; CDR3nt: TGTGCCAGTAGTATGAGCGGGTCAACCTACGAGCAGTACTTC; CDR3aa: CASSMSGSTYEQYF